The rows below give T cell receptor beta chains drawn from one sample of a study of T cell responses to AZD1222 COVID-19 vaccine. This table comes from immunoSEQ multiplex PCR, and its TCRdb copy is limited to in-frame clones, with some not included. The sample holds about 120,000 clones; approximately 83% are singletons and the top ten take over 8%. Sequencing was performed on peripheral blood, taken on day 0 of AZD1222 vaccination. These receptors were obtained from an adult in good health. Each CDR3 is given with its conserved first and last residue. Each record gives: D gene, V gene, CDR3 length, J gene, clone size, CDR3 protein, CDR3 DNA. A D gene is named only where the DNA matches it firmly. The size of a clone is reported for some rows only, either as once, few or many, or as a class for expanded clones.

d_gene: .; v_gene: TRBV7-9; len: 14; j_gene: TRBJ2-7; abundance: .; CDR3aa: CASSPLIRSYEQYF; CDR3nt: TGTGCCAGCAGCCCACTTATACGGAGTTACGAGCAGTACTTC
d_gene: .; v_gene: TRBV19; len: 13; j_gene: TRBJ2-3; abundance: .; CDR3aa: CASRRDSTDTQYF; CDR3nt: TGTGCCAGCCGAAGGGACAGCACAGATACGCAGTATTTT
d_gene: TRBD1; v_gene: TRBV28; len: 16; j_gene: TRBJ1-1; abundance: .; CDR3aa: CASSTPITTGGTEAFF; CDR3nt: TGTGCCAGCAGTACCCCCATCACGACAGGGGGCACTGAAGCTTTCTTT
d_gene: .; v_gene: TRBV7-9; len: 12; j_gene: TRBJ2-7; abundance: .; CDR3aa: CASSSQGYEQYF; CDR3nt: TGTGCCAGCAGTTCCCAGGGCTACGAGCAGTACTTC
d_gene: .; v_gene: TRBV2; len: 13; j_gene: TRBJ1-1; abundance: .; CDR3aa: CASKSDTNTEAFF; CDR3nt: TGTGCCAGCAAGTCCGATACCAACACTGAAGCTTTCTTT
d_gene: .; v_gene: TRBV3-1/TRBV3-2; len: 13; j_gene: TRBJ1-2; abundance: .; CDR3aa: CASSQGRSYGYTF; CDR3nt: TGTGCCAGCAGCCAAGGCAGGAGCTATGGCTACACCTTC
d_gene: TRBD1; v_gene: TRBV5-1; len: 14; j_gene: TRBJ1-6; abundance: .; CDR3aa: CASSLAGGDSPLHF; CDR3nt: TGCGCCAGCAGCTTGGCAGGGGGAGATTCACCCCTCCACTTT
d_gene: .; v_gene: TRBV3-1/TRBV3-2; len: 13; j_gene: TRBJ1-2; abundance: .; CDR3aa: CASRPTGMDGYTF; CDR3nt: TGTGCCAGCAGACCTACAGGGATGGATGGCTACACCTTC
d_gene: .; v_gene: TRBV28; len: 12; j_gene: TRBJ1-3; abundance: .; CDR3aa: CASVKAGNTIYF; CDR3nt: TGTGCCAGCGTTAAGGCTGGAAACACCATATATTTT
d_gene: .; v_gene: TRBV7-2; len: 16; j_gene: TRBJ2-1; abundance: .; CDR3aa: CASSLPRTSSYNEQFF; CDR3nt: TGTGCCAGCAGCTTACCCCGAACTAGCTCCTACAATGAGCAGTTCTTC
d_gene: .; v_gene: TRBV7-2; len: 14; j_gene: TRBJ2-4; abundance: .; CDR3aa: CASSLSQGKNIQYF; CDR3nt: TGTGCCAGCAGCTTAAGCCAGGGTAAAAACATTCAGTACTTC
d_gene: .; v_gene: TRBV9; len: 15; j_gene: TRBJ2-2; abundance: .; CDR3aa: CASTPQDGNGGELFF; CDR3nt: TGTGCCAGCACCCCCCAGGACGGTAATGGCGGGGAGCTGTTTTTT
d_gene: .; v_gene: TRBV21-1; len: 17; j_gene: TRBJ2-3; abundance: .; CDR3aa: CASSKDLRGGYTDTQYF; CDR3nt: TGTGCCAGCAGCAAAGATTTAAGAGGAGGGTACACAGATACGCAGTATTTT
d_gene: .; v_gene: TRBV18; len: 15; j_gene: TRBJ1-6; abundance: few; CDR3aa: CASSPGQGPISPLHF; CDR3nt: TGTGCCAGCTCACCGGGGCAGGGCCCTATTTCACCCCTCCACTTT
d_gene: .; v_gene: TRBV28; len: 16; j_gene: TRBJ1-4; abundance: few; CDR3aa: CASSFWDIATNEKLFF; CDR3nt: TGTGCCAGCAGTTTTTGGGACATTGCAACTAATGAAAAACTGTTTTTT
d_gene: TRBD1; v_gene: TRBV24-1; len: 13; j_gene: TRBJ1-2; abundance: .; CDR3aa: CATSDEDRDGYTF; CDR3nt: TGTGCCACCAGTGATGAGGACAGGGATGGCTACACCTTC
d_gene: .; v_gene: TRBV5-1; len: 12; j_gene: TRBJ2-7; abundance: .; CDR3aa: CASSTQGYEQYF; CDR3nt: TGCGCCAGCAGCACACAGGGCTACGAGCAGTACTTC
d_gene: TRBD2; v_gene: TRBV27; len: 17; j_gene: TRBJ2-7; abundance: .; CDR3aa: CASSPVSTGTSHYEQYF; CDR3nt: TGTGCCAGCAGTCCCGTTTCGACCGGGACTAGTCACTACGAGCAGTACTTC
d_gene: TRBD1; v_gene: TRBV7-8; len: 13; j_gene: TRBJ2-1; abundance: .; CDR3aa: CASMGQKYNEQFF; CDR3nt: TGTGCCAGCATGGGACAGAAATACAATGAGCAGTTCTTC
d_gene: .; v_gene: TRBV7-2; len: 13; j_gene: TRBJ2-3; abundance: .; CDR3aa: CASRGEGTDTQYF; CDR3nt: TGTGCCAGCAGGGGGGAGGGCACAGATACGCAGTATTTT
d_gene: TRBD1; v_gene: TRBV29-1; len: 13; j_gene: TRBJ1-5; abundance: .; CDR3aa: CSVGAGGNQPQHF; CDR3nt: TGCAGCGTGGGGGCAGGGGGAAATCAGCCCCAGCATTTT
d_gene: TRBD1; v_gene: TRBV24-1; len: 15; j_gene: TRBJ2-1; abundance: .; CDR3aa: CATSDPGDRNNEQFF; CDR3nt: TGTGCCACCAGTGATCCCGGGGACAGAAACAATGAGCAGTTCTTC
d_gene: .; v_gene: TRBV7-9; len: 14; j_gene: TRBJ1-2; abundance: .; CDR3aa: CASSFTTVGYGYTF; CDR3nt: TGTGCCAGCAGCTTTACGACAGTGGGCTATGGCTACACCTTC
d_gene: .; v_gene: TRBV7-6; len: 14; j_gene: TRBJ1-6; abundance: once; CDR3aa: CASSWGQSGSPLHF; CDR3nt: TGTGCCAGCAGTTGGGGGCAGTCGGGGTCACCCCTCCACTTT
d_gene: TRBD2; v_gene: TRBV11-1; len: 15; j_gene: TRBJ2-7; abundance: once; CDR3aa: CASSQRVAGGYEQYF; CDR3nt: TGTGCCAGCAGCCAAAGAGTAGCGGGAGGCTACGAGCAGTACTTC
d_gene: .; v_gene: TRBV10-3; len: 15; j_gene: TRBJ1-4; abundance: .; CDR3aa: CAISELGSRNEKLFF; CDR3nt: TGTGCCATCAGTGAATTGGGCAGCCGGAATGAAAAACTGTTTTTT
d_gene: TRBD2; v_gene: TRBV7-2; len: 17; j_gene: TRBJ2-1; abundance: few; CDR3aa: CASSKGLAGSSYNEQFF; CDR3nt: TGTGCCAGCAGCAAAGGACTAGCGGGGAGCTCCTACAATGAGCAGTTCTTC
d_gene: .; v_gene: TRBV29-1; len: 13; j_gene: TRBJ2-3; abundance: .; CDR3aa: CSGLGTSTDTQYF; CDR3nt: TGCAGCGGCCTCGGGACGAGCACAGATACGCAGTATTTT
d_gene: .; v_gene: TRBV28; len: 13; j_gene: TRBJ1-2; abundance: few; CDR3aa: CASQAPGGYGYTF; CDR3nt: TGTGCCAGCCAGGCACCCGGGGGCTATGGCTACACCTTC
d_gene: .; v_gene: TRBV9; len: 13; j_gene: TRBJ2-1; abundance: .; CDR3aa: CASSVAWLNEQFF; CDR3nt: TGTGCCAGCAGCGTAGCGTGGCTCAATGAGCAGTTCTTC
d_gene: .; v_gene: TRBV15; len: 14; j_gene: TRBJ1-2; abundance: .; CDR3aa: CATSRERGPYGYTF; CDR3nt: TGTGCCACCAGCAGAGAGCGGGGGCCCTATGGCTACACCTTC
d_gene: TRBD1; v_gene: TRBV5-5; len: 16; j_gene: TRBJ1-2; abundance: .; CDR3aa: CASSFSPRGTGPGYTF; CDR3nt: TGTGCCAGCAGCTTTAGCCCTCGGGGGACAGGCCCTGGCTACACCTTC
d_gene: TRBD1; v_gene: TRBV3-1/TRBV3-2; len: 16; j_gene: TRBJ1-1; abundance: few; CDR3aa: CASSPGQGLPNTEAFF; CDR3nt: TGTGCCAGCAGCCCGGGACAGGGGCTTCCGAACACTGAAGCTTTCTTT
d_gene: .; v_gene: TRBV11-3; len: 17; j_gene: TRBJ1-1; abundance: .; CDR3aa: CASSLSTFGRANTEAFF; CDR3nt: TGTGCCAGCAGCCTTTCAACTTTCGGCAGGGCGAACACTGAAGCTTTCTTT
d_gene: .; v_gene: TRBV7-2; len: 13; j_gene: TRBJ2-7; abundance: .; CDR3aa: CASNPGGGSEQYF; CDR3nt: TGTGCCAGCAACCCTGGAGGCGGTTCCGAGCAGTACTTC
d_gene: .; v_gene: TRBV19; len: 16; j_gene: TRBJ2-3; abundance: .; CDR3aa: CASSLRVAESTDTQYF; CDR3nt: TGTGCCAGTAGTCTCCGGGTAGCGGAGAGCACAGATACGCAGTATTTT
d_gene: TRBD2; v_gene: TRBV6-4; len: 14; j_gene: TRBJ2-7; abundance: .; CDR3aa: CASNTSGRPIEQYF; CDR3nt: TGTGCCAGCAATACTAGCGGGAGACCCATCGAGCAGTACTTC